This T cell receptor beta chain came from a study of memory CD4+ T cells and cytomegalovirus serostatus. Study findings and constraints: CD4+ memory repertoires contained about 40% of the roughly 160 reported CMV TCRbeta sequences.

Data came from immunoSEQ multiplex PCR; TCRdb stores just in-frame clones and leaves some out. The sample lists just over 45,000 clones; roughly 73% were seen once. Single viable CD3+CD4+CD8-CD45RO+ cells were sorted as the memory CD4+ T cells. As concerns this clone: Its matching antigen is unknown.

V lost 6 bases to trimming and J lost 1 base; unmatched junction nucleotides: 14. The CDR3 sequence is 17 residues long. CDR1 is LGHNT, CDR2 FRNRAP, per germline. The source is an adult in good health and CMV-seronegative. Sequenced input: memory CD4+ T cells from blood. V gene TRBV12-5 combines with J gene TRBJ2-7; 8 bases agree with TRBD2. CDR3: CASGPSPPGLGSYEQYF. The CDR3, as DNA: TGTGCTAGTGGGCCTTCACCCCCGGGACTAGGGTCCTACGAGCAGTACTTC. The full variable domain, completed using reference TRBV12-5 and TRBJ2-7, is DARVTQTPRHKVTEMGQEVTMRCQPILGHNTVFWYRQTMMQGLELLAYFRNRAPLDDSGMPKDRFSAEMPDATLATLKIQPSEPRDSAVYFCASGPSPPGLGSYEQYFGPGTRLTVT.